The clone carrying this T cell receptor beta chain has a count of ten or more. Its cognate antigen is unknown. The data originate from a study of breast tumors, draining lymph nodes, adjacent tissues. Breast cancer patients provided tissue from their axillary draining lymph nodes. Findings and caveats of the study: Compared with lymph nodes, tumors were less diverse; compared with nontumor tissue, more. Compared with basal-like, luminal-like tumors shared significantly more repertoire with nontumor tissue. Tumor T cell lymph node origin was a supported hypothesis, not proven. Data fit most tumor T cells coming from lymph node, expanding in tumor.

One entry per CDR3 protein, called by TCRdb with MiXCR from the multiplex PCR reads. The sample holds approximately 90,000 distinct CDR3 sequences, around 30% seen once. Germline CDR1 and CDR2: SGHTA and FQGNSA. The V end was cut by 5 bases, the J end by 7 bases, with 15 bases between. This CDR3 spans 13 amino acids. V is TRBV7-2 and J is TRBJ2-7, with a possible D match to TRBD2 (6 bases). The sequence was obtained from a female donor with breast cancer. Some clones in this sample may be carry-over from other donors' samples. The sample comprised axillary lymph node tissue. This CDR3 is CASSPTSAGEQYF. The CDR3 bases are TGTGCCAGCAGCCCTACTAGTGCGGGGGAGCAGTACTTC.